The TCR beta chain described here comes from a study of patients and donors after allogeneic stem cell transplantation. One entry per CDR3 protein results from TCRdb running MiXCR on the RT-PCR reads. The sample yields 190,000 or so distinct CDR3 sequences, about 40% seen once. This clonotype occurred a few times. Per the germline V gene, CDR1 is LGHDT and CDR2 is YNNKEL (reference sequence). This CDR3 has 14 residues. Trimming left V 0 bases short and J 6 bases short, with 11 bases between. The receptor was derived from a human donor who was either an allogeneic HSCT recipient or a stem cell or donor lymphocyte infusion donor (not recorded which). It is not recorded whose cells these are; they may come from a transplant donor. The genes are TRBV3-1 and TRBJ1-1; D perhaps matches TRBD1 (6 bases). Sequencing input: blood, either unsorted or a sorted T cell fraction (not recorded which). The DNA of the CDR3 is TGTGCCAGCAGCCAAGAGGGCCGACAGGCTGAAGCTTTCTTT. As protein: CASSQEGRQAEAFF.